The present T cell receptor (beta chain) was sequenced within a study of T-cell memory formation after mild COVID-19. Study as a whole: The TCR clusters were mostly specific to one donor.

The CDR3 is 15 residues long. Germline V CDR1 and CDR2: SGHRS, YFSETQ. V lost 2 bases and J lost 2; bases outside the gene matches: 4. cDNA libraries for TCR alpha and TCR beta, carrying sample barcodes and UMIs, came from 5'RACE with constant-segment primers. In TCRdb, the 5' RACE reads were re-called with MiXCR into one record per CDR3 protein. Here the sample spans a few hundred thousand distinct CDR3 sequences, 16% being singletons. About this clonotype itself: Its antigen is as yet unknown.

Overall study findings and caveats: Mostly located in CM and EM were contracting CD4+ clones, with contracting CD8+ clones located in EMRA.

The TCR originated in a man younger than 35 who had mild COVID-19 (a few samples of this study predate the infection). Cell type and time point are not known. The gene calls are TRBV5-1 and TRBJ1-2; 9 nucleotides align to TRBD1. Material for sequencing was PBMCs or a T cell subset sorted from them (not recorded which). CDR3 nucleotides: TGCGCCAGCAGCTTACAGGGGGCGGTAAACTATGGCTACACCTTC. As protein: CASSLQGAVNYGYTF.